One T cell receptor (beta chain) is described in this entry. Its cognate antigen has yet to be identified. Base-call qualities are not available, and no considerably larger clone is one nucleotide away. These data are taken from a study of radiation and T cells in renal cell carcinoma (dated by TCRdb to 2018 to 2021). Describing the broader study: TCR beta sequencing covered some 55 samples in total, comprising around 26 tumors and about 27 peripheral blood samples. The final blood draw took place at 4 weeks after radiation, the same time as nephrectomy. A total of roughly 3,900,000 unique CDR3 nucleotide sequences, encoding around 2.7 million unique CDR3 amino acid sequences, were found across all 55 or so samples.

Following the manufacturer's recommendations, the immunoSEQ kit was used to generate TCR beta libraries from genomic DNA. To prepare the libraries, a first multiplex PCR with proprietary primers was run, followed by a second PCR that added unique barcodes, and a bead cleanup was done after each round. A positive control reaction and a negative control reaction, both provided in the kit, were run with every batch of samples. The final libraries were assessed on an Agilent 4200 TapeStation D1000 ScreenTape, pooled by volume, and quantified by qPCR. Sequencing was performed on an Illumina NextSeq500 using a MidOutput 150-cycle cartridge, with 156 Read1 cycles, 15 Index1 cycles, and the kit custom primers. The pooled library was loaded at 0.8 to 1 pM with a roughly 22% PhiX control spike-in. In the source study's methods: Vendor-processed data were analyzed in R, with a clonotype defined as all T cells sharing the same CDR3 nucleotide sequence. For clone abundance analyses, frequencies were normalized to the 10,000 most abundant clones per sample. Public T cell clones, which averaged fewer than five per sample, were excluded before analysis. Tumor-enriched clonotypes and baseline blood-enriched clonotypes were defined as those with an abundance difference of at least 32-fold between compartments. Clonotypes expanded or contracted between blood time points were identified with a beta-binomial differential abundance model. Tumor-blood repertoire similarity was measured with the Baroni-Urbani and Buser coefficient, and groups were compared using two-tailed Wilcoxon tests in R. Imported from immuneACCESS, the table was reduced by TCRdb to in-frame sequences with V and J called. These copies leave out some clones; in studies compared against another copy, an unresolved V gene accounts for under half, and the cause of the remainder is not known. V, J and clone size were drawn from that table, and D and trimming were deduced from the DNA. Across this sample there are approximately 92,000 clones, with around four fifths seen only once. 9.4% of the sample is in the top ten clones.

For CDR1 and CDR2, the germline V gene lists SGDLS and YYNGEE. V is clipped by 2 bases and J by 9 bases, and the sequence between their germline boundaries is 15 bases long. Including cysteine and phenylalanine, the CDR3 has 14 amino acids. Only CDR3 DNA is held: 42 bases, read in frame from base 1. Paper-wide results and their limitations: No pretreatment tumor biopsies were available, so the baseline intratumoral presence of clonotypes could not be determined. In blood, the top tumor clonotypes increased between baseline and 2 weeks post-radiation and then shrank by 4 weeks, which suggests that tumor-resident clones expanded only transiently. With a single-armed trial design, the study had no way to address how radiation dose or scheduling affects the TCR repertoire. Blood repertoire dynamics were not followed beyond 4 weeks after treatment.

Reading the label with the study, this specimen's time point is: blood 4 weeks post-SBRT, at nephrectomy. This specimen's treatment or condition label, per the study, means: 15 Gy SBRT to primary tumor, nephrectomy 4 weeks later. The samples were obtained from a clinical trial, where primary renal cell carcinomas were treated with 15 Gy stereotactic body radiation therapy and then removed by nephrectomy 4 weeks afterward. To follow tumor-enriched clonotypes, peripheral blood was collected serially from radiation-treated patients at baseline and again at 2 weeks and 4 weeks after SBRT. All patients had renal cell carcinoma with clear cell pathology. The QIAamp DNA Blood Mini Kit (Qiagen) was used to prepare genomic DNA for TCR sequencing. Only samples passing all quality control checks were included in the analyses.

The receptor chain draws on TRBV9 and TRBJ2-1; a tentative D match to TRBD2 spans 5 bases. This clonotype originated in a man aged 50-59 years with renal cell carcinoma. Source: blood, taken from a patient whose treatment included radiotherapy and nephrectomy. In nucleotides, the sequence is TGTGCCAGCAGCGTCCTCAACGGGGTCGGTGAGCAGTTCTTC. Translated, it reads CASSVLNGVGEQFF.